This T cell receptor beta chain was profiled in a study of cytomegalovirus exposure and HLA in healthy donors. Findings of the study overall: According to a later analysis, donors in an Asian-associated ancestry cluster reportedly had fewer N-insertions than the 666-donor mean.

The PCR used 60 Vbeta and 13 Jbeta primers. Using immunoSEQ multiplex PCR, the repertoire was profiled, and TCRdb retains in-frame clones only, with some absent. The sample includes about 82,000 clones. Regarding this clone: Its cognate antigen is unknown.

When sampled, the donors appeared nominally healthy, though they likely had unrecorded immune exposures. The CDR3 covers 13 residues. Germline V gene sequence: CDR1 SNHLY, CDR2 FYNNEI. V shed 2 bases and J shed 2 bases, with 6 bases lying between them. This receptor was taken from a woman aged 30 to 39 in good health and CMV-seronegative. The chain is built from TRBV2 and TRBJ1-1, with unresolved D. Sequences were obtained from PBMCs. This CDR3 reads CASSERGNTEAFF. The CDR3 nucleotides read TGTGCCAGCAGTGAACGAGGAAACACTGAAGCTTTCTTT.